This record looks at one T cell receptor (beta chain) sequence and its context. This clonotype was picked up a small number of times. There is no known antigen for this receptor. No base-level quality is on record; no much larger clone is a single base apart. These data originate in a study of blood T cells in healthy people across ages (dated by TCRdb to the mid-2010s). Regarding the study in general: In model experiments, template switching captured about one uniquely barcoded TCR beta cDNA molecule for every two T cells. The donors were divided into four age groups: young (average approximately 15 years), middle-aged (roughly 42), aged (about 56) and long-lived (82). Age-related changes in TCR beta repertoire diversity were measured in the study by deep sequencing normalized with unique cDNA molecular identifiers. For two donors (one aged 18 to 29 and one aged 80 or older), the study analyzed two additional independent replicas of 1 million unique cDNA reads from the same blood draw. To avoid experimental bias, donors of different ages were spread randomly across the sequencing lanes. What the work shows at the level of the full study, not this receptor alone: Estimates of total diversity based on one million sequenced T cells were considered lower bounds and underestimates. Observed TCR beta diversity per million T cells fell roughly linearly with age, and a significant reduction was already apparent by age around 36. There was a strong correlation between observed TCR beta diversity and the percentage of naive T cells measured by flow cytometry. Bulk unsorted PBMC profiling prevented conclusive comparison of naive and antigen-experienced compartments. Compared with the aged group, the long-lived group had more naive CD4+ T cells, fewer expanded clones and increased TCR diversity, a pattern suggesting age selection. The CMV infection status of donors was not known, potentially confounding age-related changes in expanded clonotypes.

Preparation of the library involved 5' RACE. The sample was run on an Illumina HiSeq 2500. A second PCR of roughly 7 to 11 cycles was performed with a sample-barcoded 5' primer and a J-beta primer mix. A unique molecular identifier was introduced onto each TCR beta cDNA molecule by a template-switch 5' adaptor carrying 12 random nucleotides. Each sample yielded at least 2.5 million CDR3-containing paired-end reads. First-strand cDNA synthesis was performed from all RNA using the Mint cDNA synthesis kit, with priming by a TRBC-specific oligonucleotide. Following uracil-DNA glycosylase treatment, all cDNA underwent a first 18-cycle PCR with the universal primers M1SS and BC2_uni_R. On the study's bioinformatics: Normalization of each sample was performed by random selection of 1 million high-quality reads, each carrying a distinct molecular identifier. Instead of being binned into consensus sequences, reads with shared molecular identifiers were discarded. CDR3 identification, clonotype clustering and error correction used MiTCR with a Q25 quality threshold and the strictest error-elimination algorithm. Lower-bound total TCR beta diversity was estimated with a nonparametric unseen species model using Euler transformation. TCRdb reprocessed the public reads (quality trimming at Q25 with fastp, clone calling with MiXCR) and kept in-frame beta chains. All rows with the same CDR3 protein become a single entry with the most common DNA and genes. In this record, the V and J calls reflect TCRdb's handling and not the investigators' own analysis. The sample table shows around 1,500,000 distinct CDR3 sequences, and roughly 45% are seen once. The ten biggest clones cover 7.9% of the sample.

The roughly 39 donors, aged about 6 to 95 years, were systemically healthy Caucasian individuals from Russia. Ten milliliters of peripheral blood were drawn from each donor into EDTA-treated Vacutainer tubes. PBMCs were isolated by Ficoll-Paque density-gradient centrifugation, with at least 6.5 million obtained per sample. Total RNA was extracted from PBMCs with Trizol reagent, with at least 6 micrograms obtained per sample. Naive CD45RAhigh/CD27high T cell percentages were measured by flow cytometry on a PBMC aliquot from every donor. The CDR1 and CDR2 encoded by the germline V gene (reference sequence) are DFQATT and SNEGSKA. The CDR3 measures 15 amino acids from cysteine to phenylalanine. The DNA shown is the 45-base CDR3, in frame from base 1. The junction shows trimming of 0 bases on V and 8 bases on J, plus 16 bases between the germline ends.

Sequenced sample: blood. The chain is assembled from TRBV20-1 and TRBJ1-4, with the D gene not clear enough to name. This sequence was found in a woman aged 18 to 35 in good health. The sequenced DNA is TGCAGTGCTAGAGATTTGGCCTCCCAGAGGGAAAAACTGTTTTTT. The encoded protein is CSARDLASQREKLFF.